Many counts were recorded for the clone carrying this TCR beta chain. Its antigen remains unknown. The sample belongs to a study of metastatic and nonmetastatic thyroid tumors. Study overall: The study looked at repertoires side by side in blood and in tumor or nodule tissue from malignant and benign thyroid patients. Overall study findings and caveats: Reports indicated that malignant thyroid tumors showed significantly higher TCR beta diversity than benign nodules did, in blood and tumor.

With 2 bases removed from V and 1 base from J, the gap between germline ends came to 11 bases. From germline, CDR1 is MNHEY and CDR2 SVGAGI. The CDR3 sequence is 15 residues long. Methods used by the authors: Built for papillary thyroid cancer, a distant-metastasis classifier drew on CDR3 differences across clinicopathological groups. TCRdb re-analyzed the PCR reads using MiXCR. TCRdb, rather than the study authors, made the V and J calls. The sample has about 93,000 clones; around 7.8% are singletons. Every patient was untreated before thyroid surgery. Sequencing input: blood. V usage is TRBV6-5 and J usage is TRBJ1-1; D unresolved. This TCR was sampled from a female donor with papillary thyroid cancer or a benign thyroid nodule (not recorded which). Some clones in this sample may be carry-over from other donors' samples. For the CDR3, the DNA is TGTGCCAGCAGTTACGCCGGCAGCCAGAACACTGAAGCTTTCTTT. It yields the protein CASSYAGSQNTEAFF.